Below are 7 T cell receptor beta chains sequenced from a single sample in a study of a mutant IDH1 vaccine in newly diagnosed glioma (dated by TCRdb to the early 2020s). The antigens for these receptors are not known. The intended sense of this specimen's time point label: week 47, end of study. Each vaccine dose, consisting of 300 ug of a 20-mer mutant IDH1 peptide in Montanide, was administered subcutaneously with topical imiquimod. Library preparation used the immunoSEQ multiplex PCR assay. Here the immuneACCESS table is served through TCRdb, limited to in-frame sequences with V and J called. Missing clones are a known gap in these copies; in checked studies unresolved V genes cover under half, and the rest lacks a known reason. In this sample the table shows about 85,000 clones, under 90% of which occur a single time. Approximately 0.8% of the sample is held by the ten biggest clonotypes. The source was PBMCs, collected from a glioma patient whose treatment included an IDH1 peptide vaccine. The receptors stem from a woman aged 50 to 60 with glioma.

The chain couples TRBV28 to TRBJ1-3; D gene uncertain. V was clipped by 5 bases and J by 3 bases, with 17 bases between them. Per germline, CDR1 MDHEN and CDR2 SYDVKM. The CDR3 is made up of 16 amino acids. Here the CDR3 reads CASSRRLGAGGNTIYF. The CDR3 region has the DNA TGTGCCAGCAGTCGCCGCCTGGGAGCGGGTGGAAACACCATATATTTT.

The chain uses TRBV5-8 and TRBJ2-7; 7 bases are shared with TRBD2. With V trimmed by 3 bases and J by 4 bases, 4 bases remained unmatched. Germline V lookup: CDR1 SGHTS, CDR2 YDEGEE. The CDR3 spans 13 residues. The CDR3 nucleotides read TGTGCCAGCAGCTCCGGGGAGGGGTACGAGCAGTACTTC. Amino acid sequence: CASSSGEGYEQYF. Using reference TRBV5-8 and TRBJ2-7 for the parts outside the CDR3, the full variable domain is EAGVTQSPTHLIKTRGQQATLRCSPISGHTSVYWYQQALGLGLQFLLWYDEGEERNRGNFPPRFSGRQFPNYSSELNVNALELEDSALYLCASSSGEGYEQYFGPGTRLTVT.

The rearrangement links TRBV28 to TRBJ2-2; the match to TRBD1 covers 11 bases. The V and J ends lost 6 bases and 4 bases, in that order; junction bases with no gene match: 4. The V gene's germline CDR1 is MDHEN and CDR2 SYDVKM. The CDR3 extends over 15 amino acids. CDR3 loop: CASRGQGVGTGELFF. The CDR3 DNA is TGTGCCAGCAGGGGACAGGGGGTAGGCACCGGGGAGCTGTTTTTT.

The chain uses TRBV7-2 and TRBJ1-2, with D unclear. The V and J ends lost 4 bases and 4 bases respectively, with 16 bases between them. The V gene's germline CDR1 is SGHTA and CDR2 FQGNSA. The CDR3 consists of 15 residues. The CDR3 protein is CASSSRAGSAYGYTF. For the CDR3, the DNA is TGTGCCAGCAGCTCCCGGGCGGGCAGCGCCTATGGCTACACCTTC. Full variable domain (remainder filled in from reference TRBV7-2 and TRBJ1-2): GAGVSQSPSNKVTEKGKDVELRCDPISGHTALYWYRQSLGQGLEFLIYFQGNSAPDKSGLPSDRFSAERTGGSVSTLTIQRTQQEDSAVYLCASSSRAGSAYGYTFGSGTRLTVV.

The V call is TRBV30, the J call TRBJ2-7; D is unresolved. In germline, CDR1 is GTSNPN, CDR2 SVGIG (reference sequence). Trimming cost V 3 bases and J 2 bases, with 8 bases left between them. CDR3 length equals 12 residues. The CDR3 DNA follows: TGTGCCTGGAGGGGCTTTACCTACGAGCAGTACTTC. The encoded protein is CAWRGFTYEQYF.

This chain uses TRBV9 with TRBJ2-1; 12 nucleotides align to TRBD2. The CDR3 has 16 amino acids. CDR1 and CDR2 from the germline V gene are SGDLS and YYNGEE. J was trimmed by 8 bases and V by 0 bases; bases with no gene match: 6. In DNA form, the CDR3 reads TGTGCCAGCAGCGTAGACAGGACTAGCGGGATTCATGAGCAGTTCTTC. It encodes CASSVDRTSGIHEQFF. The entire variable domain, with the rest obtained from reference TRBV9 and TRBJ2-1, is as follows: DSGVTQTPKHLITATGQRVTLRCSPRSGDLSVYWYQQSLDQGLQFLIQYYNGEERAKGNILERFSAQQFPDLHSELNLSSLELGDSALYFCASSVDRTSGIHEQFFGPGTRLTVL.

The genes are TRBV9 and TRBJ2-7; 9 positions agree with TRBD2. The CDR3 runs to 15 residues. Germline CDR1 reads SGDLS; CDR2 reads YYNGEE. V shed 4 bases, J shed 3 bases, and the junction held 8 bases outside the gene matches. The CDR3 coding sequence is TGTGCCAGCAGCCCTTTTAGCGGGAGCCTCTACGAGCAGTACTTC. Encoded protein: CASSPFSGSLYEQYF.